This T cell receptor beta chain was observed in a study of cytomegalovirus exposure and HLA in healthy donors. Study details: For the roughly 390 genotyped donors, about 79% fell within the Caucasian-associated ancestry cluster. Study-wide results and limits: CMV serostatus stood as the only immune exposure information on hand. Reportedly, HLA-A and HLA-B alleles of most subjects were accurately predicted from TCR beta.

The CDR3 loop spans 16 amino acids. Trimming took off 0 bases at V and 1 base at J, with 11 bases between the two ends. Germline assignment: CDR1 LNHNV and CDR2 YYDKDF (reference sequence). A multiplex PCR was run with 60 Vbeta primers and 13 Jbeta primers. The assay was immunoSEQ multiplex PCR, and TCRdb's table has in-frame clones only and misses some. This sample carries more than 140,000 clones, 55% to 70% of them seen once, and the ten largest clones take less than 3.5%. As to this clone: Antigen specificity is unknown.

At sampling all donors were nominally healthy, likely with unrecorded immune exposures. The sequencing sample was made of PBMCs. The receptor was derived from a young woman in good health and CMV-seropositive. V is TRBV15 and J is TRBJ2-3; D not certain. In nucleotides, the CDR3 is TGTGCCACCAGCAGAGATCTAGGAGCAGGCACAGATACGCAGTATTTT. Encoded protein: CATSRDLGAGTDTQYF.